A selection of T cell receptor beta chains follows, all from one sample in a study of technical replicates of blood from a handful of donors. Profiling relied on immunoSEQ multiplex PCR, and the TCRdb table lists in-frame clones only, not all of them. The sample yields about 82,000 clones, 96% seen once. Sequencing was performed on T cells isolated from PBMCs. The source of these receptors is a human donor in good health. The CDR3 runs from the conserved cysteine through the conserved F or W. The order of the fields is CDR3 length, clone size, V gene, D gene, J gene, CDR3 DNA, CDR3 protein. D genes are given only for firm matches. Part of the rows lack a size; the others show once, few, many or a class for expanded clones.

>14|NA|TRBV6-1|TRBD2|TRBJ2-1
TGTGCCAGCAGTGACCCTAGCGGGAGGGGTGAGCAGTTCTTC
CASSDPSGRGEQFF
>14|NA|TRBV4-3|NA|TRBJ2-7
TGCGCCAGCGGGCCAGGGGTCTCTTCCTACGAGCAGTACTTC
CASGPGVSSYEQYF
>16|NA|TRBV6-4|NA|TRBJ1-1
TGTGCCAGCAGTCAAAAGGCCAGACGAGGCCCAACTGAAGCTTTCTTT
CASSQKARRGPTEAFF
>15|NA|TRBV5-1|NA|TRBJ2-2
TGCGCCAGCAGCTTGGCACAGGGAGGGACCGGGGAGCTGTTTTTT
CASSLAQGGTGELFF
>15|NA|TRBV27|TRBD2|TRBJ2-1
TGTGCCAGCAGCCCGCTAGCGGGAGGGTACAATGAGCAGTTCTTC
CASSPLAGGYNEQFF
>14|NA|TRBV2|TRBD1|TRBJ1-2
TGTGCCAGCTTGCTGACAGGGGGGGACTATGGCTACACCTTC
CASLLTGGDYGYTF
>14|NA|TRBV5-1|NA|TRBJ2-1
TGCGCCAGCAGCTTAATAGACAGTAACAATGAGCAGTTCTTC
CASSLIDSNNEQFF
>14|NA|TRBV4-2|NA|TRBJ2-1
TGTGCCAGCAGCCAAGATCGGGTTTACAATGAGCAGTTCTTC
CASSQDRVYNEQFF
>15|NA|TRBV27|NA|TRBJ1-1
TGTGCCAGCAGTCCTAAGGGACATATAAACACTGAAGCTTTCTTT
CASSPKGHINTEAFF
>14|NA|TRBV2|NA|TRBJ1-1
TGTGCCAGCAGTGGAGCGCCGGGGAACACTGAAGCTTTCTTT
CASSGAPGNTEAFF
>14|NA|TRBV6-5|NA|TRBJ1-2
TGTGCCAGCAGTTACGCTGACAGCCTCTATGGCTACACCTTC
CASSYADSLYGYTF
>13|NA|TRBV5-6|NA|TRBJ2-1
TGTGCCAGCAGTAGGAGGGACCGCAATGAGCAGTTCTTC
CASSRRDRNEQFF
>14|NA|TRBV5-6|NA|TRBJ1-2
TGTGCCAGCAGCTTATTGGGCGGGTATTCCGGCTACACCTTC
CASSLLGGYSGYTF
>14|once|TRBV5-1|TRBD1|TRBJ1-4
TGCGCCAGCAGCTCACAGGGGCAGGGGGAAAAACTGTTTTTT
CASSSQGQGEKLFF
>12|once|TRBV10-3|NA|TRBJ1-2
TGTGCCATCAGGGGCTGGGTCTATGGCTACACCTTC
CAIRGWVYGYTF
>15|NA|TRBV5-1|TRBD1|TRBJ2-7
TGCGCCAGCAGCTTAGACAGGGAAATATCCTACGAGCAGTACTTC
CASSLDREISYEQYF
>15|NA|TRBV2|NA|TRBJ2-7
TGTGCCAGCAGTGAAGTTCCACTAGGTCAGTACGAGCAGTACTTC
CASSEVPLGQYEQYF
>13|NA|TRBV6-1|NA|TRBJ1-1
TGTGCCAGCACTGCTACAGGATTCACTGAAGCTTTCTTT
CASTATGFTEAFF
>13|NA|TRBV27|TRBD1|TRBJ1-2
TGTGCCAGCAGGCCGGGACAGCTTTATGGCTACACCTTC
CASRPGQLYGYTF
>15|NA|TRBV27|TRBD1|TRBJ2-7
TGTGCCAGCAGTTTATACCGGGACAGGGATAACGAGCAGTACTTC
CASSLYRDRDNEQYF
>15|NA|TRBV7-9|NA|TRBJ2-2
TGTGCCAGCAGCTTAATTACTCACCTCACCGGGGAGCTGTTTTTT
CASSLITHLTGELFF
>13|NA|TRBV6-5|TRBD2|TRBJ2-7
TGTGCCAGCAGTTTAGCGGGGGCCTACGAGCAGTACTTC
CASSLAGAYEQYF
>18|NA|TRBV5-1|NA|TRBJ2-6
TGCGCCAGCAGCTATAAGTCCCAGGGCGCCACTGGGGCCAACGTCCTGACTTTC
CASSYKSQGATGANVLTF
>12|NA|TRBV11-3|NA|TRBJ2-7
TGTGCCAGCAGCTTAATCATCTACGAGCAGTACTTC
CASSLIIYEQYF
>16|NA|TRBV5-4|NA|TRBJ2-1
TGTGCCAGCAGCCCCTCGGGTGTTTCACTTTACAATGAGCAGTTCTTC
CASSPSGVSLYNEQFF
>11|NA|TRBV30|NA|TRBJ1-1
TGTGCCTGGGGCCTGAACACTGAAGCTTTCTTT
CAWGLNTEAFF
>16|NA|TRBV27|TRBD2|TRBJ2-7
TGTGCCAGCACTCCCTACGGCACTGGGGGGGCCTACGAGCAGTACTTC
CASTPYGTGGAYEQYF
>17|NA|TRBV7-3|TRBD1|TRBJ2-2
TGTGCCAGCAGCTCGATAGGACAGGGAAGGAACACCGGGGAGCTGTTTTTT
CASSSIGQGRNTGELFF
>15|NA|TRBV4-2|NA|TRBJ2-1
TGTGCCAGCAGCCCGCAGGAGACTACAAACAATGAGCAGTTCTTC
CASSPQETTNNEQFF
>13|NA|TRBV6-1|NA|TRBJ1-2
TGTGCCAGCAGTGAGCAGGGAACCTATGGCTACACCTTC
CASSEQGTYGYTF
>16|NA|TRBV7-2|NA|TRBJ1-5
TGTGCCAGCAGCACTACTCATGTGGGGGGAGGGCAGCCCCAGCATTTT
CASSTTHVGGGQPQHF
>13|once|TRBV11-3|NA|TRBJ2-3
TGTGCCAGCGAAGGGGGAGTGATCAATGCGCAGTATTTT
CASEGGVINAQYF
>14|NA|TRBV30|NA|TRBJ2-3
TGTGCCTGGAGTCGCCAGGGCTTCGGAGATACGCAGTATTTT
CAWSRQGFGDTQYF
>17|once|TRBV4-1|NA|TRBJ1-6
TGCGCCAGCAGCCAAGGGGTGGGGAGGTCCTATAATTCACCCCTCCACTTT
CASSQGVGRSYNSPLHF
>13|NA|TRBV7-2|NA|TRBJ2-2
TGTGCCAGCAGCTCTATTAACACCGGGGAGCTGTTTTTT
CASSSINTGELFF
>16|NA|TRBV2|TRBD2|TRBJ2-3
TGTGCCAGCGCCCTAGCGGGAGCCGGTGGCACAGATACGCAGTATTTT
CASALAGAGGTDTQYF
>15|NA|TRBV28|TRBD1|TRBJ2-7
TGTGCCAGCACCAAAGGGGAGACAGGGCTGTACGAGCAGTACTTC
CASTKGETGLYEQYF
>15|NA|TRBV7-9|NA|TRBJ2-7
TGTGCCAGCAGCTCTAAGTACCATCCTGACTACGAGCAGTACTTC
CASSSKYHPDYEQYF
>13|NA|TRBV27|NA|TRBJ2-2
TGTGCCAGCAGTTTATCCCCGGGGGGGGAGCTGTTTTTT
CASSLSPGGELFF
>14|NA|TRBV27|NA|TRBJ2-7
TGTGCCAGCAGTAAGCTGGGGGCAGCTTACGAGCAGTACTTC
CASSKLGAAYEQYF
>13|once|TRBV19|NA|TRBJ1-2
TGTGCCAGTAGTATAGGGGCTCAGGATGGCTACACCTTC
CASSIGAQDGYTF
>16|NA|TRBV4-1|TRBD2|TRBJ2-5
TGCGCCAGCAGCCATGTAGCGGGAGTGGGGAGAGAGACCCAGTACTTC
CASSHVAGVGRETQYF
>17|NA|TRBV7-3|TRBD2|TRBJ2-1
TGTGCCAGCAGCTACCTCTCAGCGGGAGGGCATCCGCATGAGCAGTTCTTC
CASSYLSAGGHPHEQFF
>17|NA|TRBV2|TRBD2|TRBJ2-3
TGTGCCAGCAGTGAACAGGAGCGGGAGATCGGCCGGGATACGCAGTATTTT
CASSEQEREIGRDTQYF
>13|few|TRBV2|NA|TRBJ1-5
TGTGCCAGCAGTACAGGGTCGAATACGCCCCAGCATTTT
CASSTGSNTPQHF